One and the same sample provided the 30 T cell receptor beta chains below, sequenced in a study of OX40 agonist ivuxolimab in advanced cancers. Profiled with immunoSEQ multiplex PCR; TCRdb holds only in-frame clones, not every one. The top ten clones hold approximately 1.6% of a sample with fewer than 55,000 clones, 84% of them seen once. This specimen consisted of CD4+ or CD8+ T cells sorted from blood, obtained in a trial of the OX40 agonist ivuxolimab. These receptors all come from an adult with an advanced solid tumor such as melanoma, head and neck, liver or kidney cancer.

The V gene is TRBV15, the J gene TRBJ2-5; 9 nucleotides agree with TRBD2. V trimming: 1 base; J trimming: 5 bases; junction bases outside the gene matches: 5. From germline, CDR1 is LNHNV and CDR2 YYDKDF (reference sequence). This CDR3 contains 15 residues. The DNA of the CDR3 is TGTGCCACCAGCAGAGGTCCTAGCGGGAAGGAGACCCAGTACTTC. Protein product: CATSRGPSGKETQYF.

The chain joins TRBV7-2 to TRBJ2-7; D might be TRBD2 (6 bases). Per germline, CDR1 SGHTA and CDR2 FQGNSA. The CDR3 has 14 amino acids. V was trimmed by 3 bases and J by 0 bases, leaving 9 bases between them. CDR3: CASSFLLASYEQYF. The CDR3 nucleotides read TGTGCCAGCAGCTTTCTACTAGCCTCCTACGAGCAGTACTTC.

The chain uses TRBV9 and TRBJ2-1; 13 nucleotides match TRBD2. Trimming at V came to 7 bases and at J to 5 bases, leaving 3 bases not matched to a gene. The CDR3 totals 14 residues. Per the germline V gene, CDR1 is SGDLS and CDR2 is YYNGEE. CDR3 amino acids: CASGLAGAHNEQFF. The CDR3 DNA follows: TGTGCCAGCGGACTAGCGGGAGCCCACAATGAGCAGTTCTTC.

The chain has TRBV11-3 and TRBJ2-1; D is unclear. CDR3 length: 13 residues. Germline CDR1 and CDR2: SGHNT and YENEEA. V lost 1 base to trimming and J lost 6 bases, with 7 bases between them. Here the CDR3 reads CASSLAGRNEQFF. The CDR3, as DNA: TGTGCCAGCAGCTTAGCGGGCCGCAATGAGCAGTTCTTC.

Written as DNA, the CDR3 is TGCAGTGCTAGACTAGCTGAGCAGTTCTTC. Its translation: CSARLAEQFF. The chain joins TRBV20-1 to TRBJ2-1, with D possibly TRBD2 on 5 matching bases. The CDR3 spans 10 residues. V lost 2 bases to trimming and J lost 9 bases, with 5 bases between them. Germline-derived CDR1 and CDR2 are DFQATT and SNEGSKA (reference sequence).

The chain carries TRBV28 and TRBJ1-5; D remains ambiguous. Per germline, CDR1 MDHEN and CDR2 SYDVKM. V dropped 7 bases and J dropped 2 bases, with 15 bases sitting between them. CDR3 length equals 15 residues. This CDR3 reads CASIFGSRGNQPQHF. CDR3 nucleotide sequence: TGTGCCAGCATTTTCGGGTCACGGGGCAATCAGCCCCAGCATTTT.

This clone was detected once. This chain joins TRBV21-1 and TRBJ2-5; the listed D gene, TRBD1, was not tested against the DNA. TRBV21-1 is listed as a pseudogene. The CDR3 is made up of 14 amino acids. The CDR3 sequence: CASSKVAGDQTQYF. CDR3 in DNA: TGTGCCAGCAGCAAAGTGGCAGGTGACCAGACCCAGTACTTC.

This sequence joins TRBV4-3 and TRBJ1-1; D perhaps matches TRBD1 (5 bases). This CDR3 is built from 16 residues. The V end was cut by 4 bases, the J end by 3 bases, with 18 bases between. The V gene's germline CDR1 is LGHNA and CDR2 YSLEER. The CDR3 DNA sequence: TGCGCCAGCAGCCGAGGGGCAGCAGGAGGTTACACTGAAGCTTTCTTT. Residues: CASSRGAAGGYTEAFF.

This clone was counted only a few times. The J gene is TRBJ2-7, the V gene TRBV5-4; 7 positions agree with TRBD1. Losses at the gene ends were 3 bases for V and 5 bases for J; bases not matched to a gene: 2. CDR3 length equals 12 residues. Germline assignment: CDR1 SGHNT and CDR2 YYREEE (reference sequence). CDR3 amino acids: CASSSDRDEQYF. The CDR3 region has the DNA TGTGCCAGCAGCTCCGACAGGGACGAGCAGTACTTC.

J is TRBJ2-5 and V is TRBV10-3, with TRBD1 as a possible D gene (6 bases). Between the trimmed V and J ends, which lost 0 bases and 5 bases, there was a span of 10 bases. Germline values: CDR1 ENHRY, CDR2 SYGVKD. The CDR3 has 14 residues. The CDR3 reads CAISESRGTETQYF. Here the CDR3 DNA reads TGTGCCATCAGTGAGTCAAGGGGGACGGAGACCCAGTACTTC.

V is TRBV5-4 and J is TRBJ2-7; 8 nucleotides agree with TRBD1. Trimming took 4 bases from V and 1 from J; bases not matched to a gene: 7. The V gene's germline CDR1 is SGHNT and CDR2 YYREEE (reference sequence). This CDR3 region has 15 residues. This chain's CDR3 is CASSKDRGLSYEQYF. The CDR3 nucleotides are TGTGCCAGCAGCAAAGACAGGGGACTTTCCTACGAGCAGTACTTC.

The chain has TRBV7-8 and TRBJ2-5; D gene ambiguous. This CDR3 comprises 13 residues. V was shortened by 4 bases and J by 5 bases, with 11 bases between the two germline ends. Per the germline V gene, CDR1 is SGHVS and CDR2 is FQNEAQ. The CDR3 bases are TGTGCCAGCAGCTCGACGCTGGGTGAGACCCAGTACTTC. Amino acids: CASSSTLGETQYF.

V is TRBV9 and J is TRBJ2-5; D gene ambiguous. The DNA end favors TRBJ2-7, so the J call may be wrong. The germline gives CDR1 SGDLS, CDR2 YYNGEE. CDR3 size: 14 residues. CDR3 loop: CASSVGPYGDEQYF. CDR3 DNA sequence: TGTGCCAGCAGCGTAGGCCCGTACGGAGACGAGCAGTACTTC.

This chain's CDR3 is CASPETPSSGNTIYF. CDR3 DNA sequence: TGTGCCAGTCCTGAGACCCCCTCTTCCGGAAACACCATATATTTT. The chain recombines TRBV6-1 with TRBJ1-3; D gene ambiguous. Germline CDR1 MNHNS, CDR2 SASEGT. V lost 9 bases to trimming and J lost 4 bases, with 19 bases between them. The CDR3 consists of 15 residues.

This chain uses TRBV19 with TRBJ2-4; tentatively, D is TRBD1 (5 bases). Germline V gene sequence: CDR1 LNHDA, CDR2 SQIVND (reference sequence). The length of the CDR3 is 14 residues. V gave up 5 bases and J gave up 2 bases, with 10 bases separating them. CDR3 nucleotide sequence: TGTGCCAGTAGTGTCAGGGTAACCAAAAACATTCAGTACTTC. It yields the protein CASSVRVTKNIQYF. The complete variable domain, with remaining parts taken from reference TRBV19 and TRBJ2-4, reads DGGITQSPKYLFRKEGQNVTLSCEQNLNHDAMYWYRQDPGQGLRLIYYSQIVNDFQKGDIAEGYSVSREKKESFPLTVTSAQKNPTAFYLCASSVRVTKNIQYFGAGTRLSVL.

This chain connects TRBV11-2 to TRBJ2-7; D not certain. There are 13 residues in the CDR3. Germline CDR1 reads SGHAT; CDR2 reads FQNNGV. The V gene lost 5 bases and the J gene lost 6 bases, with 14 bases spanning the gap. Here the CDR3 DNA reads TGTGCCAGCAGCCACCCGCCTTTCGCCGAGCAGTACTTC. Residues: CASSHPPFAEQYF. Full variable domain (rest looked up from reference TRBV11-2 and TRBJ2-7): EAGVAQSPRYKIIEKRQSVAFWCNPISGHATLYWYQQILGQGPKLLIQFQNNGVVDDSQLPKDRFSAERLKGVDSTLKIQPAKLEDSAVYLCASSHPPFAEQYFGPGTRLTVT.

The rearrangement links TRBV6-6 to TRBJ1-1, with 9 bases aligning to TRBD1. V lost 0 bases, J lost 7 bases, and 6 bases stayed unmatched. Germline V lookup: CDR1 MNHNY, CDR2 SVGAGI (reference sequence). The CDR3 loop spans 15 amino acids. The CDR3 reads CASSYSRTGAVEAFF. CDR3 nucleotides: TGTGCCAGCAGTTACTCTAGGACAGGGGCCGTTGAAGCTTTCTTT.

Points on this clone: This CDR3 is also generated by other DNA sequences in the sample. The chain has TRBV6-5 and TRBJ2-4; TRBD1 matches at 7 bases. The CDR3 is made up of 14 amino acids. Germline-derived CDR1 and CDR2 are MNHEY and SVGAGI. Unmatched junction bases numbered 4, after V lost 0 bases and J lost 8 bases. The CDR3 nucleotides are TGTGCCAGCAGTTACTCGGGAGACAGGGACATTCAGTACTTC. This translates into CASSYSGDRDIQYF.

The chain is built from TRBV6-6 and TRBJ2-5; D gene ambiguous. Germline lookup yields CDR1 MNHNY and CDR2 SVGAGI (reference sequence). The CDR3 runs 13 residues. Trimming pared 5 bases from V and 3 bases from J, leaving 10 bases between. The chain's CDR3 is CASSGSLEETQYF. The CDR3 bases are TGTGCCAGCAGTGGATCCTTGGAAGAGACCCAGTACTTC.

The CDR3 protein is CASTEANTEAFF. The CDR3 nucleotides read TGTGCCAGCACTGAGGCTAACACTGAAGCTTTCTTT. This sequence joins TRBV28 and TRBJ1-1; the D is unclear. CDR1 is MDHEN, CDR2 SYDVKM, per germline. V lost 7 bases and J 2 bases, leaving 8 bases between the germline ends. This CDR3 is 12 amino acids long. Together with reference TRBV28 and TRBJ1-1, the CDR3 gives the full variable domain: DVKVTQSSRYLVKRTGEKVFLECVQDMDHENMFWYRQDPGLGLRLIYFSYDVKMKEKGDIPEGYSVSREKKERFSLILESASTNQTSMYLCASTEANTEAFFGQGTRLTVV.

This chain uses TRBV15 with TRBJ2-2; 7 nucleotides align to TRBD2. The V gene end was trimmed by 8 bases and the J gene end by 6 bases; junction bases not matched to a gene: 9. The CDR3 has 14 residues. Germline lookup yields CDR1 LNHNV and CDR2 YYDKDF (reference sequence). The CDR3 bases are TGTGCCACCGTTAAGGGAGGGTCCGCCGGGGAGCTGTTTTTT. It specifies CATVKGGSAGELFF.

The CDR3 DNA is TGTGCCAGCAGCCCCGAGGGATATTCCTCTGGAAACACCATATATTTT. Translation: CASSPEGYSSGNTIYF. The chain links TRBV9 to TRBJ1-3; the D is unclear. The CDR3 loop spans 16 amino acids. Trimming pared 4 bases from V and 0 bases from J, leaving 14 bases between. In germline, CDR1 is SGDLS, CDR2 YYNGEE.

The chain is built from TRBV18 and TRBJ2-5; TRBD2 matches at 11 bases. V lost 4 bases, J lost 2 bases, and 3 bases stayed unmatched. Germline CDR1 KGHSH, CDR2 LQKENI. This CDR3 contains 15 residues. CDR3 bases: TGTGCCAGCTCACTTGTAGCGGGAGGGCAAGAGACCCAGTACTTC. Protein sequence: CASSLVAGGQETQYF. The full variable domain, rest sourced from reference TRBV18 and TRBJ2-5, is NAGVMQNPRHLVRRRGQEARLRCSPMKGHSHVYWYRQLPEEGLKFMVYLQKENIIDESGMPKERFSAEFPKEGPSILRIQQVVRGDSAAYFCASSLVAGGQETQYFGPGTRLLVL.

The chain recombines TRBV5-1 with TRBJ2-5; 9 bases align to TRBD1. The CDR3 length is 15 residues. CDR1 is SGHRS and CDR2 is YFSETQ in the germline V gene. V was clipped by 7 bases and J by 2 bases; unmatched bases: 9. CDR3 loop: CASGTGTGYQETQYF. The CDR3 DNA follows: TGCGCCAGCGGTACCGGGACAGGGTATCAAGAGACCCAGTACTTC. The full variable domain, completed using reference TRBV5-1 and TRBJ2-5, is KAGVTQTPRYLIKTRGQQVTLSCSPISGHRSVSWYQQTPGQGLQFLFEYFSETQRNKGNFPGRFSGRQFSNSRSEMNVSTLELGDSALYLCASGTGTGYQETQYFGPGTRLLVL.

The chain employs TRBV4-3 and TRBJ2-2; D is unclear. V gave up 2 bases and J gave up 4 bases, with 8 bases separating them. The CDR3 length is 14 residues. CDR1 LGHNA and CDR2 YSLEER come from the germline V gene. The CDR3 spells CASSQQEGTGELFF. As DNA, the CDR3 is TGCGCCAGCAGCCAACAGGAAGGCACCGGGGAGCTGTTTTTT.

There are a few counts of this clone. The chain has TRBV7-9 and TRBJ1-4; D is unresolved. Trimming cost V 1 base and J 8 bases, with 5 bases left between them. Germline V gene sequence: CDR1 SEHNR, CDR2 FQNEAQ (reference sequence). The length of the CDR3 is 12 residues. The CDR3 region is CASSLGGEKLFF. The CDR3 DNA is TGTGCCAGCAGCTTAGGGGGAGAAAAACTGTTTTTT.

The chain couples TRBV7-2 to TRBJ2-5; the D gene is possibly TRBD1 (5 bases). Trimming took off 2 bases at V and 5 bases at J, with 18 bases between the two ends. The germline V gene encodes CDR1 SGHTA and CDR2 FQGNSA. The CDR3 is 16 residues long. Written as DNA, the CDR3 is TGTGCCAGCAGCTTATTCTCAGGGTCGGGTAGGGAGACCCAGTACTTC. Encoded protein: CASSLFSGSGRETQYF. Full variable domain (remainder filled in from reference TRBV7-2 and TRBJ2-5): GAGVSQSPSNKVTEKGKDVELRCDPISGHTALYWYRQSLGQGLEFLIYFQGNSAPDKSGLPSDRFSAERTGGSVSTLTIQRTQQEDSAVYLCASSLFSGSGRETQYFGPGTRLLVL.

The gene calls are TRBV19 and TRBJ1-2; D remains ambiguous. This CDR3 region has 13 residues. Germline assignment: CDR1 LNHDA and CDR2 SQIVND (reference sequence). V lost 4 bases and J 2 bases, leaving 8 bases between the germline ends. The CDR3 nucleotides are TGTGCCAGTAGTACCGGCGGAAACTATGGCTACACCTTC. Translation gives CASSTGGNYGYTF.

The chain carries TRBV6-1 and TRBJ2-5; 7 positions match TRBD1. The J call may be in error: the DNA end matches TRBJ2-7 better. Germline assignment: CDR1 MNHNS and CDR2 SASEGT. This CDR3 is built from 11 residues. The DNA for the CDR3 is TGTGCCAGCAGTGGGGACAGCGAGCAGTACTTC. It codes for CASSGDSEQYF.

The CDR3 coding sequence is TGTGCCAGCAGTTTATGGGCTAGCGGGAGCACCGGGGAGCTGTTTTTT. It specifies CASSLWASGSTGELFF. The chain joins TRBV28 to TRBJ2-2, with 10 bases aligning to TRBD2. The V and J ends lost 0 bases and 4 bases, in that order; junction bases with no gene match: 2. This CDR3 has 16 amino acids. Germline V gene sequence: CDR1 MDHEN, CDR2 SYDVKM.